This T cell receptor (beta chain) was captured in a study of cytomegalovirus exposure and HLA in healthy donors. At the level of the study: An early release of data contained 75 million to 100 million unique TCRs, which came from HLA-typed donors.

This clone has a single count. The antigen is unknown. The CDR3 loop spans 14 amino acids. Deletions cut 2 bases from V and 4 bases from J, with 10 bases between. Looked up from germline, CDR1 is LNHDA and CDR2 is SQIVND (reference sequence). The PCR was carried out with 60 Vbeta primers and 13 Jbeta primers. TCRdb's copy holds only in-frame clones and misses some; the assay was immunoSEQ multiplex PCR. In the table there are under 200,000 clones, about 72% of which are singletons. Findings and limits, study-wide: Using a false discovery rate of 0.05, a later analysis showed that approximately 17,000 TCR beta sequences were associated with HLA alleles. Common viral pathogens seemed, in a later analysis, to connect with several of the most significant clusters. Certain indistinguishable V segments, among them TRBV6-2 and TRBV6-3, were excluded.

The chain recombines TRBV19 with TRBJ2-3; tentatively, D is TRBD1 (6 bases). The receptor comes from a man aged 55 to 70 in good health and CMV-seronegative. Source material: PBMCs. The CDR3 spells CASSIRQASDTQYF. The DNA for the CDR3 is TGTGCCAGTAGTATACGACAGGCGTCAGATACGCAGTATTTT.